Following are 19 T cell receptor beta chains from one sample sequenced in a study of breast tumors, draining lymph nodes, adjacent tissues. Using its own MiXCR run on the multiplex PCR reads, TCRdb lists one record per CDR3 protein. The sample gives more than 85,000 distinct CDR3 sequences, about 20% of which show up once; approximately 1.3% is in the top ten. Samples came from axillary lymph nodes draining the breast cancer. Sequences were obtained from axillary lymph node tissue. The source is a female donor with breast cancer. Some clones in this sample may be carry-over from other donors' samples.

Notes on this clonotype: With a much larger clone just one base away, this may be a read error. The rearrangement links TRBV20-1 to TRBJ2-5; D not resolved. Germline V gene lookup returns CDR1 DFQATT and CDR2 SNEGSKA (reference sequence). Trimming cost V 3 bases and J 4 bases, with 21 bases left between them. CDR3 size: 16 residues. The CDR3 DNA reads as TGCAGTGCTAGTATTCCCCCCCCTGACGACGGAGAGACCCAGTACTTC. Protein sequence: CSASIPPPDDGETQYF.

This clonotype occurred a few times. V is TRBV5-4 and J is TRBJ2-1; possibly TRBD2 for D (5 bases). Germline CDR1 and CDR2: SGHNT and YYREEE (reference sequence). V gave up 4 bases and J gave up 5 bases, with 13 bases separating them. CDR3 size: 14 residues. The CDR3 loop is CASSPGTPNNEQFF. The CDR3 nucleotides are TGTGCCAGCAGCCCGGGAACACCGAACAATGAGCAGTTCTTC.

The rearrangement uses TRBV19 and TRBJ1-6; D unclear. The germline V gene encodes CDR1 LNHDA and CDR2 SQIVND (reference sequence). V lost 7 bases and J 7 bases, leaving 23 bases between the germline ends. The CDR3 sequence is 17 residues long. CDR3 loop: CASIRGLTAPENSPLHF. CDR3 DNA sequence: TGTGCCAGTATTCGCGGTTTAACTGCTCCTGAGAATTCACCCCTCCACTTT.

This clonotype came up many times. The V gene is TRBV9, the J gene TRBJ2-1, with 9 nucleotides matching TRBD2. The CDR3 runs 17 residues. Germline loops: CDR1 SGDLS, CDR2 YYNGEE. The V gene end was trimmed by 0 bases and the J gene end by 8 bases; junction bases not matched to a gene: 12. CDR3 region: CASSVATWASGVYEQFF. DNA of the CDR3: TGTGCCAGCAGCGTAGCTACGTGGGCTAGCGGGGTCTATGAGCAGTTCTTC.

This clonotype was seen many times. The chain recombines TRBV9 with TRBJ2-1; 8 bases are a match to TRBD2. V shed 7 bases and J 2 bases; nucleotides not matched to a gene: 5. The CDR3 is 14 residues long. Germline CDR1 is SGDLS and CDR2 is YYNGEE. CDR3 bases: TGTGCCAGCGGATTAGCGGGAACCTACAATGAGCAGTTCTTC. This encodes CASGLAGTYNEQFF.

This clonotype was seen many times. The CDR3 here is CASTGGGTSLLYSNQPQHF. The DNA of the CDR3 is TGTGCCAGCACCGGCGGTGGCACTTCGTTGCTGTATAGCAATCAGCCCCAGCATTTT. The V gene is TRBV6-1, the J gene TRBJ1-5; D not certain. The CDR3 covers 19 residues. CDR1 and CDR2 from the germline V gene are MNHNS and SASEGT. V was cut by 7 bases and J by 0 bases, with 25 bases left in between.

This clonotype has ten or more counts. The V call is TRBV20-1, the J call TRBJ1-4; maybe TRBD1 (5 bases). The V and J ends lost 1 base and 6 bases respectively, with 21 bases between them. Per germline, CDR1 DFQATT and CDR2 SNEGSKA (reference sequence). This CDR3 region has 17 residues. In nucleotides, the CDR3 is TGCAGTGCTAGAGGAACCTTCGGGAGGGGAGATTATGAAAAACTGTTTTTT. Its translation is CSARGTFGRGDYEKLFF.

The gene calls are TRBV27 and TRBJ1-5; the D gene is possibly TRBD1 (5 bases). This CDR3 is 16 amino acids long. The V end was cut by 2 bases, the J end by 2 bases, with 13 bases between. CDR1 is MNHEY, CDR2 SMNVEV, per germline (reference sequence). In DNA form, the CDR3 reads TGTGCCAGCAGTTTAGTGGGACGGGGGGGCAATCAGCCCCAGCATTTT. Amino acids: CASSLVGRGGNQPQHF.

This clonotype showed up many times. J is TRBJ2-7 and V is TRBV20-1, with D tentatively TRBD1 (9 bases). CDR1 is DFQATT and CDR2 is SNEGSKA in the germline V gene (reference sequence). V was clipped by 1 base and J by 10 bases, with 26 bases between them. This CDR3 is built from 16 residues. In DNA, the CDR3 is TGCAGTGCTAGAGCGGGGGGGACCGGGACAGGGCCACTCCAGTACTTC. It yields the protein CSARAGGTGTGPLQYF.

This clonotype has a count of ten or more. The rearrangement joins TRBV4-1 to TRBJ2-1, with D possibly TRBD2 on 5 matching bases. Germline loops: CDR1 MGHRA, CDR2 YSYEKL. Trimming pared 5 bases from V and 4 bases from J, leaving 21 bases between. This CDR3 spans 17 amino acids. The chain's CDR3 is CASSVRTPAEQYNEQFF. Written as DNA, the CDR3 is TGCGCCAGCAGCGTTCGGACTCCGGCCGAGCAATACAATGAGCAGTTCTTC.

The genes are TRBV18 and TRBJ1-4; D is undetermined. V dropped 2 bases and J dropped 5 bases, with 12 bases sitting between them. The CDR3 has 15 amino acids. Germline V gives CDR1 KGHSH, CDR2 LQKENI. The CDR3 is CASSPNRPVNEKLFF. The DNA for the CDR3 is TGTGCCAGCTCACCAAATCGACCGGTGAATGAAAAACTGTTTTTT.

The table lists this clonotype with many counts. The V gene is TRBV5-1, the J gene TRBJ2-5, with D possibly TRBD2 on 6 matching bases. Germline CDR1 SGHRS, CDR2 YFSETQ. The length of the CDR3 is 15 residues. V dropped 0 bases and J dropped 4 bases, with 13 bases sitting between them. In nucleotides, the CDR3 is TGCGCCAGCAGCTTGGCCGCCACCGGGGGAGAGACCCAGTACTTC. It is translated as CASSLAATGGETQYF. Complete variable domain (other parts from reference TRBV5-1 and TRBJ2-5): KAGVTQTPRYLIKTRGQQVTLSCSPISGHRSVSWYQQTPGQGLQFLFEYFSETQRNKGNFPGRFSGRQFSNSRSEMNVSTLELGDSALYLCASSLAATGGETQYFGPGTRLLVL.

As for this clonotype: A read error is possible here, since a much larger clone lies one base away. The conserved final phenylalanine or tryptophan is absent from the CDR3, which likely points to a read error. CDR3 sequence reads: CASSRGSYEQYS. The CDR3 DNA reads as TGTGCCAGTAGCAGGGGGTCCTACGAGCAGTACTCC. V and J are TRBV19 and TRBJ2-7, with TRBD1 identical over 7 bases. V trimming: 6 bases; J trimming: 1 base; junction bases outside the gene matches: 0. This CDR3 has 12 residues. Germline CDR1 LNHDA, CDR2 SQIVND (reference sequence).

About this clonotype: This likely comes from a read error, as the CDR3 has no conserved phenylalanine or tryptophan at its end. The chain uses TRBV2 and TRBJ1-5; D is perhaps TRBD1 (5 bases). Germline-derived CDR1 and CDR2 are SNHLY and FYNNEI. Trimming stripped 4 bases from V and 4 bases from J, with 14 bases between. The CDR3 length is 15 residues. CDR3 bases: TGTGCCAGCAGTGTCCGACAAGACAGAAATCAGCCCCAGCATCTT. Its translation: CASSVRQDRNQPQHL.

This clonotype has only a few counts. The V gene is TRBV28, the J gene TRBJ1-2; D may be TRBD1 (6 bases). Trimming cost V 6 bases and J 2 bases, with 10 bases left between them. This CDR3 has 13 residues. CDR1 is MDHEN and CDR2 is SYDVKM in the germline V gene. CDR3: CASSYDRNYGYTF. CDR3 coding DNA: TGTGCCAGCAGCTATGACAGGAACTATGGCTACACCTTC.

This clonotype was seen at least ten times. This sequence joins TRBV12-3 or TRBV12-4 and TRBJ2-7; weak D call: TRBD1 (6 bases). The CDR3 runs to 13 residues. Trimming stripped 4 bases from V and 2 bases from J, with 9 bases between. The CDR3 loop reads CASSSGGAYEQYF. Written as DNA, the CDR3 is TGTGCCAGCAGTTCTGGGGGCGCCTACGAGCAGTACTTC.

This clonotype was detected many times. V gene TRBV4-1 combines with J gene TRBJ2-5; D call uncertain. Deletions cut 1 base from V and 6 bases from J, with 15 bases between. The CDR3 loop spans 15 amino acids. In germline, CDR1 is MGHRA, CDR2 YSYEKL. As DNA, the CDR3 is TGCGCCAGCAGCCAAGCCTTTGCGGCCGAGCAGACCCAGTACTTC. Translated: CASSQAFAAEQTQYF.

This clonotype was counted many times. The gene calls are TRBV20-1 and TRBJ2-1; TRBD2 agrees at 11 bases. In germline, CDR1 is DFQATT, CDR2 SNEGSKA (reference sequence). The CDR3 runs to 14 residues. The V and J ends lost 1 base and 5 bases, in that order; junction bases with no gene match: 1. The CDR3 DNA is TGCAGTGCTAGAGCGACTAGCGGGAACAATGAGCAGTTCTTC. Residues: CSARATSGNNEQFF.

This clonotype was seen ten or more times. The chain recombines TRBV15 with TRBJ1-2; TRBD1 agrees at 7 bases. The ends lost 4 bases at V and 7 bases at J; junction bases unmatched: 9. Per germline, CDR1 LNHNV and CDR2 YYDKDF (reference sequence). This CDR3 contains 14 residues. CDR3 bases: TGTGCCACCAGCACCCGAACAGGGGACGGTGGCTACACCTTC. Translated: CATSTRTGDGGYTF.